The 14 T cell receptor beta chains below were found in one sample sequenced in a study of T cells in Graves' hyperthyroidism and ophthalmopathy. Authors of the study amplified TCR beta CDR3 regions from RNA transcripts. The HTBI primer set served for first-round RT-PCR of the TCR CDR3. TCRdb ran MiXCR on the multiplex PCR reads and lists one entry per CDR3 protein. The table lists just under 750,000 distinct CDR3 sequences, 30% to 40% of them singletons, with roughly 30% in the top ten. Material: blood. Receptors were obtained from a woman in her 40s with Graves' hyperthyroidism.

As for this clonotype: One junction end does not reproduce the germline sequence, and a read error may be involved. The chain has TRBV5-1 and TRBJ1-2; 9 bases align to TRBD1. Germline lookup yields CDR1 SGHRS and CDR2 YFSETQ. This CDR3 comprises 16 residues. Written as DNA, the CDR3 is TGTGCCAGCACCACGTCCCGTGGGACAGGGCTGTATGGCTACACCTTC. It translates to CASTTSRGTGLYGYTF.

This chain links TRBV7-2 with TRBJ2-7; 7 bases are shared with TRBD1. V lost 6 bases and J lost 3; bases outside the gene matches: 14. Germline V lookup: CDR1 SGHTA, CDR2 FQGNSA. CDR3 length: 16 amino acids. CDR3 amino acids: CASSPPPPDRLYEQYF. The CDR3 DNA follows: TGTGCCAGCAGTCCCCCCCCCCCGGACAGGCTCTACGAGCAGTACTTC.

This chain uses TRBV6-6 with TRBJ1-5; D is unresolved. CDR1 MNHNY and CDR2 SVGAGI come from the germline V gene (reference sequence). The CDR3 sequence is 11 residues long. Trimming pared 5 bases from V and 9 bases from J, leaving 8 bases between. In DNA, the CDR3 is TGTGCCAGCAGTCCTTCGGGGCCCCAGCATTTT. Protein product: CASSPSGPQHF.

The V call is TRBV10-3, the J call TRBJ1-6, with D maybe TRBD1 (5 bases). The ends were cut back, 7 bases at V and 7 bases at J, with 20 bases in the middle. CDR1 is ENHRY, CDR2 SYGVKD, per germline. The CDR3 length is 16 residues. CDR3 sequence (DNA): TGTGCCATCACCCCCCCCGGGACGGCTTACAATTCACCCCTCCACTTT. This gives the protein CAITPPGTAYNSPLHF.

This clonotype has just a few counts. V gene TRBV2 combines with J gene TRBJ1-2, with D perhaps matching TRBD1 (5 bases). Germline V lookup: CDR1 SNHLY, CDR2 FYNNEI. The CDR3 is 13 residues long. V was pared by 7 bases and J by 4 bases, with 13 bases between. Written as DNA, the CDR3 is TGTGCCAGCACTCCGGGGCAGACCTATGGCTACACCTTC. Encoded protein: CASTPGQTYGYTF. Together with reference TRBV2 and TRBJ1-2, the CDR3 gives the full variable domain: EPEVTQTPSHQVTQMGQEVILRCVPISNHLYFYWYRQILGQKVEFLVSFYNNEISEKSEIFDDQFSVERPDGSNFTLKIRSTKLEDSAMYFCASTPGQTYGYTFGSGTRLTVV.

This clonotype appeared many times. The genes are TRBV19 and TRBJ2-7, with 7 bases matching TRBD1. CDR3 length equals 12 residues. J lost 5 bases, V lost 6 bases, and 4 bases had no gene match. CDR1 is LNHDA, CDR2 SQIVND, per germline (reference sequence). The CDR3 coding sequence is TGTGCCAGTAGGGGACAGTTCCACGAGCAGTACTTC. Protein: CASRGQFHEQYF.

Comment on this clonotype: A much larger clone is a single base away; this may be a read error. The chain is built from TRBV14 and TRBJ1-6; D is unresolved. CDR1 and CDR2 from the germline V gene are SGHDN and FVKESK. The CDR3 extends over 13 amino acids. CDR3 protein: CASSHDFNSPPHF. The CDR3 DNA reads as TGTGCCAGCAGCCATGACTTCAATTCACCCCCCCACTTT.

This clonotype was found a few times. This chain links TRBV6-5 with TRBJ2-7; TRBD1 agrees at 7 bases. J lost 4 bases, V lost 5 bases, and 8 bases had no gene match. CDR3 length equals 14 residues. Germline V CDR1 and CDR2: MNHEY, SVGAGI. Here the CDR3 DNA reads TGTGCCAGCAGTGCTGTGACAGGGAAATACGAGCAGTACTTC. Amino acids: CASSAVTGKYEQYF.

This clonotype was recorded a few times. The chain links TRBV12-3 or TRBV12-4 to TRBJ1-1, with D perhaps matching TRBD1 (6 bases). The CDR3 extends over 16 amino acids. The V end was cut by 3 bases, the J end by 4 bases, with 18 bases between. Written as DNA, the CDR3 is TGTGCCAGCAGTTTTTGGGCTTGGAAGGGGGGCACTGAAGCTTTCTTT. This translates into CASSFWAWKGGTEAFF.

In its sample, this clonotype was seen a few times. This chain uses TRBV4-1 with TRBJ2-6; TRBD1 might be the D (5 bases). The germline gives CDR1 MGHRA, CDR2 YSYEKL. The CDR3 extends over 16 amino acids. The V end was cut by 3 bases, the J end by 4 bases, with 13 bases between. CDR3 sequence (DNA): TGCGCCAGCAGCCAGTCCCAGGGTAAGGGGGCCAACGTCCTGACTTTC. Its protein product is CASSQSQGKGANVLTF.

This clonotype was recorded at least ten times. The V and J genes are TRBV4-2 and TRBJ1-6; the D is unclear. The CDR3 spans 14 residues. V was shortened by 0 bases and J by 14 bases, with 14 bases between the two germline ends. Germline CDR1 is LGHNA and CDR2 is YNFKEQ. This CDR3 reads CASSQETGVQTLHF. CDR3 in DNA: TGTGCCAGCAGCCAAGAGACGGGAGTCCAGACCCTCCACTTT.

This clonotype appeared once. The chain uses TRBV7-2 and TRBJ2-2; D gene ambiguous. The CDR3 sequence is 15 residues long. CDR1 is SGHTA and CDR2 is FQGNSA in the germline V gene. The ends were cut back, 1 base at V and 5 bases at J, with 11 bases in the middle. The CDR3 loop is CASSLGPRLTGELFF. The DNA for the CDR3 is TGTGCCAGCAGCTTAGGCCCAAGACTTACCGGGGAGCTGTTTTTT.

This clonotype was picked up many times. The chain couples TRBV5-6 to TRBJ1-1; D possibly corresponds to TRBD1 (6 bases). CDR3 length equals 14 residues. Germline CDR1 SGHDT, CDR2 YYEEEE. Trimming removed 5 bases at V and 1 base at J, with 12 bases between. The chain's CDR3 is CASRGWGPNTEAFF. The CDR3 DNA follows: TGTGCCAGCAGGGGGTGGGGGCCGAACACTGAAGCTTTCTTT.

The table lists this clonotype with many counts. CDR3 sequence: CASRAGLRTEAFF. The CDR3 DNA reads as TGTGCCAGTAGGGCAGGGTTGCGGACTGAAGCTTTCTTT. The J gene is TRBJ1-1, the V gene TRBV19, with D perhaps TRBD1 (5 bases). The CDR3 sequence is 13 residues long. With 6 bases removed from V and 5 bases from J, the gap between germline ends came to 13 bases. Looked up from germline, CDR1 is LNHDA and CDR2 is SQIVND (reference sequence).